This T cell receptor beta chain was sequenced in a study of blood T cells in healthy people across ages. Donors each provided roughly 11 milliliters of peripheral blood. Isolating PBMCs gave at least 6.5 million of these cells per sample. Total RNA, at least 5 micrograms per sample, was extracted from PBMCs. With a J-beta primer mix and a sample-barcoded 5' primer, a second PCR ran roughly 7 to 11 cycles. One entry per CDR3 protein, called by TCRdb with MiXCR from the 5' RACE reads. The sample shows hundreds of thousands of distinct CDR3 sequences, 40% to 55% of them seen only once. Study-level results: It was not possible, with unsorted PBMCs, to conclusively compare naive and antigen-experienced cells.

Concerning this clonotype itself: Its target is unknown.

The germline gives CDR1 PRHDT, CDR2 FYEKMQ (reference sequence). V dropped 6 bases and J dropped 4; count of bases not matched to a gene: 15. This CDR3 is built from 17 residues. This rearrangement joins TRBV13 to TRBJ2-3, with 8 bases matching TRBD2. Sequencing was done on a sample of blood. This clonotype was obtained from an elderly man in good health. This chain's CDR3 is CASRPPRASGSSDTQYF. The CDR3 DNA is TGTGCCAGCAGACCCCCCCGGGCTAGCGGGTCGTCAGATACGCAGTATTTT.